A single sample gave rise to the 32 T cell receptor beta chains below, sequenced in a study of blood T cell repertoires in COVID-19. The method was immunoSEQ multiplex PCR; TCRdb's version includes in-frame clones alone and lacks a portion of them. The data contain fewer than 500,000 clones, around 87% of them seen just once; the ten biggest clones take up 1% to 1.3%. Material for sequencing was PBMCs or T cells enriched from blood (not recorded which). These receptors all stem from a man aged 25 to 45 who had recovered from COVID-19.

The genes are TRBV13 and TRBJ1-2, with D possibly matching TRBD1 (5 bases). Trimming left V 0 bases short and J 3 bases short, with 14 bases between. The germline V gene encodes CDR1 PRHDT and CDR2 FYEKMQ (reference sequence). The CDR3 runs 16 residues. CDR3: CASSLGIGAEYYGYTF. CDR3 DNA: TGTGCCAGCAGCTTAGGCATTGGGGCTGAGTACTATGGCTACACCTTC. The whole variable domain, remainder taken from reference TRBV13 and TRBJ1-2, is AAGVIQSPRHLIKEKRETATLKCYPIPRHDTVYWYQQGPGQDPQFLISFYEKMQSDKGSIPDRFSAQQFSDYHSELNMSSLELGDSALYFCASSLGIGAEYYGYTFGSGTRLTVV.

In DNA form, the CDR3 reads TGTGCCAGCAGCGTAGATATATCTAGCACAGATACGCAGTATTTT. Encoded protein: CASSVDISSTDTQYF. The V call is TRBV9, the J call TRBJ2-3; D gene unclear. This CDR3 comprises 15 residues. Germline CDR1 reads SGDLS; CDR2 reads YYNGEE. V was pared by 0 bases and J by 0 bases, with 8 bases between.

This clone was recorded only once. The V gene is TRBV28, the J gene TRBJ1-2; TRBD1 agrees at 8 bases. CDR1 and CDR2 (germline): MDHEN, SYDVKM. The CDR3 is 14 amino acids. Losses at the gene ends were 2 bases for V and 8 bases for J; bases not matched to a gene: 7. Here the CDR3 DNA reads TGTGCCAGCAGTTTACCGGGGACAGGAGTAGGCTACACCTTC. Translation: CASSLPGTGVGYTF.

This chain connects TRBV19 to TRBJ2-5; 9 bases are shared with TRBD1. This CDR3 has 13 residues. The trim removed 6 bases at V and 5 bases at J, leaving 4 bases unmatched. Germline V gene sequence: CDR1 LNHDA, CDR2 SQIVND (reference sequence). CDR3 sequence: CASRDRGGETQYF. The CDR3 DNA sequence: TGTGCCAGTAGGGACAGGGGAGGCGAGACCCAGTACTTC.

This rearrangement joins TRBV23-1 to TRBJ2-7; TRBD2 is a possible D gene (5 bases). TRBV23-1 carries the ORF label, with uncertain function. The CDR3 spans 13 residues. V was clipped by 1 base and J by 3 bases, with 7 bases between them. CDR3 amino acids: CASSQWGVYEQYF. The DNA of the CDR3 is TGCGCCAGCAGTCAATGGGGAGTCTACGAGCAGTACTTC.

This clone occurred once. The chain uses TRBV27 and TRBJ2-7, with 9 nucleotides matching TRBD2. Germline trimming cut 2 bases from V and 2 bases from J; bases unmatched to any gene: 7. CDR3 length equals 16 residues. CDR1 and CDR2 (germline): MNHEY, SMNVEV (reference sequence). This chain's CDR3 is CASSLSLLAGTYEQYF. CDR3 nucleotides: TGTGCCAGCAGTTTAAGTCTTCTAGCGGGGACCTACGAGCAGTACTTC.

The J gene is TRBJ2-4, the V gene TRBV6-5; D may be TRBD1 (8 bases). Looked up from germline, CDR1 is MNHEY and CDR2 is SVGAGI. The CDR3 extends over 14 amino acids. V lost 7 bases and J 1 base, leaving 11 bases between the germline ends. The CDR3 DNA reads TGTGCCAGCAAGCGGGACAGGGCCAAAAACATTCAGTACTTC. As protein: CASKRDRAKNIQYF.

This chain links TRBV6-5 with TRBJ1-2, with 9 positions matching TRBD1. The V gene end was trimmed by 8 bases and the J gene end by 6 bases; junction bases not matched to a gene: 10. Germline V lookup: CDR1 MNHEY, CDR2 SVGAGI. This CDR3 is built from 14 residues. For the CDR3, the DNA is TGTGCCAGCTCGGAAACAGGGGGCTTGAATGGCTACACCTTC. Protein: CASSETGGLNGYTF.

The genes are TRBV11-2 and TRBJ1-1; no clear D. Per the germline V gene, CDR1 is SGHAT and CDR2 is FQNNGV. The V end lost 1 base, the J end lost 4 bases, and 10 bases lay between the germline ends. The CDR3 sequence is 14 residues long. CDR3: CASSLGMGSTEAFF. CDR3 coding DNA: TGTGCCAGCAGCTTAGGAATGGGGAGCACTGAAGCTTTCTTT.

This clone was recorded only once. The CDR3 here is CASSISPDRGRQNVNTEAFF. DNA for the CDR3: TGTGCCAGTAGTATCTCGCCCGACAGGGGGCGTCAAAATGTGAACACTGAAGCTTTCTTT. The chain has TRBV19 and TRBJ1-1; 10 bases align to TRBD1. CDR1 and CDR2 from the germline V gene are LNHDA and SQIVND (reference sequence). This CDR3 spans 20 amino acids. Germline trimming cut 3 bases from V and 0 bases from J; bases unmatched to any gene: 16.

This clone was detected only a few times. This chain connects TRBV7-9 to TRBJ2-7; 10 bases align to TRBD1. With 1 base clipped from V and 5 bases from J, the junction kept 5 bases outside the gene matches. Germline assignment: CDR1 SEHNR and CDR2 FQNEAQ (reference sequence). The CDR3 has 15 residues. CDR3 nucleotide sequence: TGTGCCAGCAGCTTAGGTATAGGGACAGGGGACGAGCAGTACTTC. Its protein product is CASSLGIGTGDEQYF.

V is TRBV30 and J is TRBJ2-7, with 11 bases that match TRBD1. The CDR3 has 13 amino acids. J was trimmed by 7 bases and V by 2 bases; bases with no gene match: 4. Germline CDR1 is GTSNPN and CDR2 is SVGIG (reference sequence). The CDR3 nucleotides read TGTGCCTGGAGTATTGGGACAGGGGGGGAGCAGTACTTC. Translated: CAWSIGTGGEQYF.

The DNA for the CDR3 is TGTGCCAGCAGTTCTGGGGCGGGGGCCCGAGAGCCCCAGCATTTT. Translated, it gives CASSSGAGAREPQHF. This chain joins TRBV27 and TRBJ1-5, with D perhaps matching TRBD1 (6 bases). The ends were cut back, 4 bases at V and 8 bases at J, with 18 bases in the middle. Germline V gene data show CDR1 as MNHEY and CDR2 as SMNVEV (reference sequence). This CDR3 region has 15 residues.

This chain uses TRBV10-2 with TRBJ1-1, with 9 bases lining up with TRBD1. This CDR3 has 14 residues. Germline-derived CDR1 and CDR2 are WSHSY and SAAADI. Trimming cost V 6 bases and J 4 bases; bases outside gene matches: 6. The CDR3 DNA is TGCGCCAGCAGACTCGAGGACAGGGGCACTGAAGCTTTCTTT. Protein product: CASRLEDRGTEAFF.

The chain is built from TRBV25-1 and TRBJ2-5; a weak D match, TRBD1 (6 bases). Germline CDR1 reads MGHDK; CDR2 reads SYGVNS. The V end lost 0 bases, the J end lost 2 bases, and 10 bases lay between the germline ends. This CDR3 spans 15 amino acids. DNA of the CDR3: TGTGCCAGCAGTGAATATGGCAGGGGACAAGAGACCCAGTACTTC. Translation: CASSEYGRGQETQYF.

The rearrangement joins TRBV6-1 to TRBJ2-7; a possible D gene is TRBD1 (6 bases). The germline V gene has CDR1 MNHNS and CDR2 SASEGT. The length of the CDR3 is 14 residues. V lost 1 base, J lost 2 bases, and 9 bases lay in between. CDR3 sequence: CASSEGGTTYEQYF. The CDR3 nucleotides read TGTGCCAGCAGTGAAGGTGGGACAACCTACGAGCAGTACTTC.

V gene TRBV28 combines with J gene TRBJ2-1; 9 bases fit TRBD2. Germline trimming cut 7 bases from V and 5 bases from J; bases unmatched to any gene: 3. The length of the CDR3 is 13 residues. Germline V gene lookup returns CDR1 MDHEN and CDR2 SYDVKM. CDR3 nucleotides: TGTGCCAGCACCCGACTAGCGGACAATGAGCAGTTCTTC. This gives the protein CASTRLADNEQFF. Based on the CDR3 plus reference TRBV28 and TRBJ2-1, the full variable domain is DVKVTQSSRYLVKRTGEKVFLECVQDMDHENMFWYRQDPGLGLRLIYFSYDVKMKEKGDIPEGYSVSREKKERFSLILESASTNQTSMYLCASTRLADNEQFFGPGTRLTVL.

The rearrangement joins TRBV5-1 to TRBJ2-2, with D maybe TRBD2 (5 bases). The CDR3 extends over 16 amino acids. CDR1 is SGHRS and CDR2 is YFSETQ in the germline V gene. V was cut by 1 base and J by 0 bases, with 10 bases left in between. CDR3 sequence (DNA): TGCGCCAGCAGCTTGTCGGGCGGGCCGAACACCGGGGAGCTGTTTTTT. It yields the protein CASSLSGGPNTGELFF.

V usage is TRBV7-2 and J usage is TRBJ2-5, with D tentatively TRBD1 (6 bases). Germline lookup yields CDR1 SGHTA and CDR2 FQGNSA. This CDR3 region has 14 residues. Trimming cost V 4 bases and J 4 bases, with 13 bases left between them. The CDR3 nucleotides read TGTGCCAGCAGCTCGCGACAGGTTCGAGAGACCCAGTACTTC. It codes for CASSSRQVRETQYF. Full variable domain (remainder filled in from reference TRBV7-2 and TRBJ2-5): GAGVSQSPSNKVTEKGKDVELRCDPISGHTALYWYRQSLGQGLEFLIYFQGNSAPDKSGLPSDRFSAERTGGSVSTLTIQRTQQEDSAVYLCASSSRQVRETQYFGPGTRLLVL.

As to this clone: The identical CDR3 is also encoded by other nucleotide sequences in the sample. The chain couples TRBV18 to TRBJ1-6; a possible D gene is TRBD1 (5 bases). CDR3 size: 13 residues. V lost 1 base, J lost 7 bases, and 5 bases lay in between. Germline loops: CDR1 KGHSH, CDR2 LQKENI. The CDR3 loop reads CASSPQGNSPLHF. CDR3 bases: TGTGCCAGCTCACCACAGGGGAATTCACCCCTCCACTTT. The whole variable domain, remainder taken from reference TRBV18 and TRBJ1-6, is NAGVMQNPRHLVRRRGQEARLRCSPMKGHSHVYWYRQLPEEGLKFMVYLQKENIIDESGMPKERFSAEFPKEGPSILRIQQVVRGDSAAYFCASSPQGNSPLHFGNGTRLTVT.

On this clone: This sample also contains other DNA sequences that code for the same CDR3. For the CDR3, the DNA is TGTGCCAGCAGTATTGGACAGGGGAATTCACCCCTCCACTTT. It codes for CASSIGQGNSPLHF. This sequence joins TRBV28 and TRBJ1-6; 9 bases agree with TRBD1. Germline V lookup: CDR1 MDHEN, CDR2 SYDVKM. V shed 5 bases and J 7 bases; nucleotides not matched to a gene: 3. This CDR3 is built from 14 residues. Full variable domain (remainder filled in from reference TRBV28 and TRBJ1-6): DVKVTQSSRYLVKRTGEKVFLECVQDMDHENMFWYRQDPGLGLRLIYFSYDVKMKEKGDIPEGYSVSREKKERFSLILESASTNQTSMYLCASSIGQGNSPLHFGNGTRLTVT.

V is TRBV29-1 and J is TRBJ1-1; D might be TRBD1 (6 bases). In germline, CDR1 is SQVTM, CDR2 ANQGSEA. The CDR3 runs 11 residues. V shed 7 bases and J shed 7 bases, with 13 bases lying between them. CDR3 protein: CSAIGGGEAFF. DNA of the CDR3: TGCAGCGCAATAGGGGGGGGTGAAGCTTTCTTT.

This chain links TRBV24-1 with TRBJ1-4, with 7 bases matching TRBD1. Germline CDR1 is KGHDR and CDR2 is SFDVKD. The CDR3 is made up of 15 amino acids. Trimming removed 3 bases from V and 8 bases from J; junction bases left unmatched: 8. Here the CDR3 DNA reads TGTGCCACCAGTGATCAAACAGGGGTAGAGGAAAAACTGTTTTTT. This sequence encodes CATSDQTGVEEKLFF.

The chain's CDR3 is CASSETSTYEQYF. CDR3 DNA: TGTGCCAGCAGTGAAACTAGTACCTACGAGCAGTACTTC. The chain carries TRBV6-1 and TRBJ2-7; TRBD2 is a possible D gene (5 bases). The CDR3 contains 13 residues. The germline CDR1 and CDR2 sequences are MNHNS and SASEGT. The V and J ends lost 2 bases and 2 bases respectively, with 7 bases between them.

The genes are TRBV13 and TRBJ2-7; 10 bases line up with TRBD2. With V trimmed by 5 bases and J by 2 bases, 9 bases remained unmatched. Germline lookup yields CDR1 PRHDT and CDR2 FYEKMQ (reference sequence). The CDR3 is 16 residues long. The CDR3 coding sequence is TGTGCCAGCAGCCCGGGGACTAGCGATTATACCTACGAGCAGTACTTC. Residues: CASSPGTSDYTYEQYF.

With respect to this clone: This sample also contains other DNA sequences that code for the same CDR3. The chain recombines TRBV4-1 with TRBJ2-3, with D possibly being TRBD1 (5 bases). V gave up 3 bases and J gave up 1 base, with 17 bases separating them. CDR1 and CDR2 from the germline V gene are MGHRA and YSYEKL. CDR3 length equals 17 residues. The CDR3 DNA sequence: TGCGCCAGCAGCCAGGTTCTAACCCAAGGGGGCACAGATACGCAGTATTTT. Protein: CASSQVLTQGGTDTQYF.

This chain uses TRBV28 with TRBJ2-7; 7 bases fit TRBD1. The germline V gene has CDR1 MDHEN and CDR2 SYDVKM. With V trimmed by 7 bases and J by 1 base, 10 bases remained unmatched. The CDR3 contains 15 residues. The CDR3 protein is CASKKQGWKSYEQYF. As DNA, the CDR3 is TGTGCCAGCAAAAAACAGGGGTGGAAGTCCTACGAGCAGTACTTC.

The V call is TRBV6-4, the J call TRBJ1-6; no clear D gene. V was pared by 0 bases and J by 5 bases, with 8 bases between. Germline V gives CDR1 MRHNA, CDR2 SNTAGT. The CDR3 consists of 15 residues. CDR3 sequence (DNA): TGTGCCAGCAGTGACTCGTGGGAGAATAATTCACCCCTCCACTTT. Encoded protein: CASSDSWENNSPLHF.

The CDR3 nucleotides read TGCGCCAGCAGCCCCCGGTCAGGGGGCACTGGAAACACCATATATTTT. It codes for CASSPRSGGTGNTIYF. The chain uses TRBV4-1 and TRBJ1-3; 8 positions agree with TRBD1. The CDR3 covers 16 residues. The germline V gene encodes CDR1 MGHRA and CDR2 YSYEKL. V lost 4 bases and J lost 2; bases outside the gene matches: 7.

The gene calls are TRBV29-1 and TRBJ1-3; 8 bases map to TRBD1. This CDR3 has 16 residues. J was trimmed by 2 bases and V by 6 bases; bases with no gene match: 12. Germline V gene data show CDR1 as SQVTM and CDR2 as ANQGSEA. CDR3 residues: CSVTLGRTGTGNTIYF. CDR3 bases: TGCAGCGTAACCCTAGGACGGACAGGGACTGGAAACACCATATATTTT. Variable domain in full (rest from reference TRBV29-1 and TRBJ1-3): SAVISQKPSRDICQRGTSLTIQCQVDSQVTMMFWYRQQPGQSLTLIATANQGSEATYESGFVIDKFPISRPNLTFSTLTVSNMSPEDSSIYLCSVTLGRTGTGNTIYFGEGSWLTVV.

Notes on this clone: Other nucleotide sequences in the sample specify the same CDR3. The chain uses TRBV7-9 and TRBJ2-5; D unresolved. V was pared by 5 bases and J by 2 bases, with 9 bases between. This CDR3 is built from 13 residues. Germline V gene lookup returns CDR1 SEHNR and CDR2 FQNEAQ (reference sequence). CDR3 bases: TGTGCCAGCAGCCCCCGCGGTCAAGAGACCCAGTACTTC. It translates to CASSPRGQETQYF.

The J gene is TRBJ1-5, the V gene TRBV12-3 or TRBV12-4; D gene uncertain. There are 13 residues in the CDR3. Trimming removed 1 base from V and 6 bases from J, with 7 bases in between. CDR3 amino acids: CASSLGGVQPQHF. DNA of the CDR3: TGTGCCAGCAGTTTAGGCGGGGTTCAGCCCCAGCATTTT.